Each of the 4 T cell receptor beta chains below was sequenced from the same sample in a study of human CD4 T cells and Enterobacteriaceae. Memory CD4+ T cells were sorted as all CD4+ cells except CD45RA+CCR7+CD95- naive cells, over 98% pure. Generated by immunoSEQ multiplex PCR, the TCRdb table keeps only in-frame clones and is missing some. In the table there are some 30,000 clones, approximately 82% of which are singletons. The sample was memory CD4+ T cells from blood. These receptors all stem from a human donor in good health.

The DNA for the CDR3 is TGTGCCAGCAGTTACGCGGGCCGCTCGAACTATGGCTACACCTTC. Its protein product is CASSYAGRSNYGYTF. The chain is built from TRBV6-5 and TRBJ1-2; D is ambiguous. Germline-derived CDR1 and CDR2 are MNHEY and SVGAGI. The CDR3 contains 15 residues. Trimming shortened V by 2 bases and J by 2 bases, and 12 bases separated the two germline ends.

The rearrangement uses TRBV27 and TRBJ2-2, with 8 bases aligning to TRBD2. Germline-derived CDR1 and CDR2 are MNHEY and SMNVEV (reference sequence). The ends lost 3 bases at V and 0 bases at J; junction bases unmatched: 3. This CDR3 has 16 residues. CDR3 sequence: CASSFSGASNTGELFF. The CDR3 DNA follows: TGTGCCAGCAGTTTTAGCGGGGCTTCGAACACCGGGGAGCTGTTTTTT.

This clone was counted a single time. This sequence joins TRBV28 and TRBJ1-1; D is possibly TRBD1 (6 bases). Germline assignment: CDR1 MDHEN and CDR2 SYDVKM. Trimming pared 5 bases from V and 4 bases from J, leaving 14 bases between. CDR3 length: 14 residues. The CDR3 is CASSPPQGSTEAFF. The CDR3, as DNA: TGTGCCAGCAGTCCCCCACAGGGCAGCACTGAAGCTTTCTTT. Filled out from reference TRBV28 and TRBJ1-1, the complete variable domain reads DVKVTQSSRYLVKRTGEKVFLECVQDMDHENMFWYRQDPGLGLRLIYFSYDVKMKEKGDIPEGYSVSREKKERFSLILESASTNQTSMYLCASSPPQGSTEAFFGQGTRLTVV.

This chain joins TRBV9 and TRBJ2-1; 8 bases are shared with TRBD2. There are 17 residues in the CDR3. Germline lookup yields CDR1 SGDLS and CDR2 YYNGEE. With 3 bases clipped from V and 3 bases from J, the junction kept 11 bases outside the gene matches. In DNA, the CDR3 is TGTGCCAGCAGCGCCGAACTAGCGGAGGAATTCTACAATGAGCAGTTCTTC. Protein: CASSAELAEEFYNEQFF.